These 6 T cell receptor beta chains originate from one sample sequenced in a study of cytomegalovirus exposure and HLA in healthy donors. It was with 60 Vbeta and 13 Jbeta primers that the PCR ran. Clones were read by immunoSEQ multiplex PCR, and TCRdb kept only the in-frame ones, dropping some. The sample lists 35,000 to 55,000 clones; 70% to 80% were seen once. Sequenced input: PBMCs. These receptors were taken from a woman in her twenties or thirties in good health and CMV-seronegative.

This chain connects TRBV18 to TRBJ1-5; TRBD1 is a possible D gene (6 bases). V was cut by 0 bases and J by 7 bases, with 7 bases left in between. The CDR3 totals 13 residues. Germline V gene sequence: CDR1 KGHSH, CDR2 LQKENI. The CDR3: CASSPPRGQPQHF. CDR3 nucleotide sequence: TGTGCCAGCTCACCACCCAGGGGCCAGCCCCAGCATTTT.

The V and J genes are TRBV7-9 and TRBJ1-2, with D tentatively TRBD1 (5 bases). V was pared by 0 bases and J by 5 bases, with 10 bases between. The CDR3 is 14 residues long. CDR1 and CDR2 (germline): SEHNR, FQNEAQ (reference sequence). The CDR3 DNA reads as TGTGCCAGCAGCTTAGCAACTGCAGGGTATGGCTACACCTTC. Amino acids: CASSLATAGYGYTF.

This sequence joins TRBV5-8 and TRBJ1-2, with D possibly TRBD1 on 6 matching bases. Germline assignment: CDR1 SGHTS and CDR2 YDEGEE. This CDR3 spans 14 amino acids. V lost 4 bases to trimming and J lost 5 bases, with 15 bases between them. As DNA, the CDR3 is TGTGCCAGCAGCCTAGCAGGGGCAGCGTATGGCTACACCTTC. It is translated as CASSLAGAAYGYTF. The variable domain in full, with the rest retrieved from reference TRBV5-8 and TRBJ1-2, is EAGVTQSPTHLIKTRGQQATLRCSPISGHTSVYWYQQALGLGLQFLLWYDEGEERNRGNFPPRFSGRQFPNYSSELNVNALELEDSALYLCASSLAGAAYGYTFGSGTRLTVV.

The J gene is TRBJ2-5, the V gene TRBV19, with no clear D. Trimming shortened V by 5 bases and J by 0 bases, and 7 bases separated the two germline ends. The CDR3 has 13 amino acids. Germline loops: CDR1 LNHDA, CDR2 SQIVND (reference sequence). The CDR3 DNA is TGTGCCAGTAGTCCCAGGCACCAAGAGACCCAGTACTTC. Protein: CASSPRHQETQYF.

The chain recombines TRBV10-3 with TRBJ2-3; 9 nucleotides agree with TRBD2. The CDR3 has 18 residues. From germline, CDR1 is ENHRY and CDR2 SYGVKD. The V segment lost 3 bases and the J segment 3 bases; nucleotides outside the gene matches: 13. The CDR3 sequence: CAISEGAGGPFGTDTQYF. The CDR3 DNA is TGTGCCATCAGTGAAGGGGCGGGGGGGCCTTTTGGTACAGATACGCAGTATTTT.

This rearrangement joins TRBV2 to TRBJ2-5, with D possibly matching TRBD2 (6 bases). The CDR3 length is 13 residues. V gave up 3 bases and J gave up 4 bases, with 9 bases separating them. CDR1 and CDR2 from the germline V gene are SNHLY and FYNNEI. CDR3 in DNA: TGTGCCAGCAGTGAGGAGGGGCGAGAGACCCAGTACTTC. It is translated as CASSEEGRETQYF. Full variable domain (missing parts from reference TRBV2 and TRBJ2-5): EPEVTQTPSHQVTQMGQEVILRCVPISNHLYFYWYRQILGQKVEFLVSFYNNEISEKSEIFDDQFSVERPDGSNFTLKIRSTKLEDSAMYFCASSEEGRETQYFGPGTRLLVL.